This TCR beta chain was obtained from a study of blood T cell repertoires in COVID-19. Study background: Material from acute and convalescent COVID-19 was sourced from the United States, Italy and Spain. PBMCs, B-cell-depleted T cells, or T cells provided the cDNA or gDNA that made up the material.

V lost 4 bases, J lost 4 bases, and 14 bases lay in between. The CDR3 runs to 15 residues. The germline V gene encodes CDR1 LNHNV and CDR2 YYDKDF (reference sequence). Original methodology: Using reference gene primer amplification, nucleated cell counts were estimated. TCRdb's table, derived via immunoSEQ multiplex PCR, lists solely in-frame clones and lacks some. V, J and clone size were drawn from that table, and D and trimming were deduced from the DNA. In the table there are around 450,000 clones, roughly 89% of which are singletons. Sample: peripheral blood. The receptor was derived from a woman in her 30s with acute or convalescent COVID-19. V usage is TRBV15 and J usage is TRBJ2-1, with D possibly matching TRBD2 (7 bases). In nucleotides, the CDR3 is TGTGCCACCAGCAAGGGGCGGGGGCCATACAATGAGCAGTTCTTC. Translation: CATSKGRGPYNEQFF. Variable domain in full (rest from reference TRBV15 and TRBJ2-1): DAMVIQNPRYQVTQFGKPVTLSCSQTLNHNVMYWYQQKSSQAPKLLFHYYDKDFNNEADTPDNFQSRRPNTSFCFLDIRSPGLGDTAMYLCATSKGRGPYNEQFFGPGTRLTVL.